This T cell receptor (beta chain) was retrieved from a study of shared clonotypes between healthy human individuals. Study summary: Donors had three CD4 naive, three CD4 memory, two CD8 naive and one CD8 memory plate apiece.

Selected positively for CCR7 and CD45RO-negative, naive CD8 cells excluded terminally differentiated effector memory CD45RA+ cells. Profiled with immunoSEQ multiplex PCR; TCRdb holds only in-frame clones, not every one. This sample has fewer than 700,000 clones, with 90% to 95% found just once. Germline V gives CDR1 SGHVS, CDR2 FQNEAQ. The CDR3 runs 12 residues. The V and J ends lost 4 bases and 5 bases respectively, with 9 bases between them. The rearrangement joins TRBV7-8 to TRBJ2-7; TRBD1 might be the D (6 bases). The TCR comes from a woman aged 25-40 years in good health. The specimen was naive CD8+ T cells sorted from blood. CDR3 nucleotide sequence: TGTGCCAGCAGCTCAGGGGAGAACGAGCAGTACTTC. It specifies CASSSGENEQYF.